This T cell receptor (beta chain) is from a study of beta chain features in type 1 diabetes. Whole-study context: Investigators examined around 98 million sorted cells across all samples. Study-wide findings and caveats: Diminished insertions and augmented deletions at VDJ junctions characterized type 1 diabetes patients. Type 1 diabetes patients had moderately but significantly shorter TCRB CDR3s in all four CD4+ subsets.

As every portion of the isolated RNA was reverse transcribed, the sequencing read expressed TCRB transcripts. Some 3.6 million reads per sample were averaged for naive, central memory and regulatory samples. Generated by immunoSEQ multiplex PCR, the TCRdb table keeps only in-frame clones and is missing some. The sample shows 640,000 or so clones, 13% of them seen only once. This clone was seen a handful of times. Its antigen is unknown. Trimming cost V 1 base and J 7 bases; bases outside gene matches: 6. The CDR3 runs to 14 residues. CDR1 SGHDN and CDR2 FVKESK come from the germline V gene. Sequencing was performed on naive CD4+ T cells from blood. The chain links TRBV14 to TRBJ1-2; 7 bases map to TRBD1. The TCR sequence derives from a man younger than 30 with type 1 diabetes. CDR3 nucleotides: TGTGCCAGCAGCCAAGGAAGGGCAGGGGGTGGCTACACCTTC. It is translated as CASSQGRAGGGYTF. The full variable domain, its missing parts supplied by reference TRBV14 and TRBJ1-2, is EAGVTQFPSHSVIEKGQTVTLRCDPISGHDNLYWYRRVMGKEIKFLLHFVKESKQDESGMPNNRFLAERTGGTYSTLKVQPAELEDSGVYFCASSQGRAGGGYTFGSGTRLTVV.